The entry below describes one T cell receptor beta chain. Its specificity is unknown. The treatment here: oral pan-JAK inhibitor, 5-10 mg twice daily. Lesional scalp tissue (obtained by punch biopsy) and peripheral blood were collected from alopecia areata patients. CDR3 length: 14 amino acids. Germline loops: CDR1 MDHEN, CDR2 SYDVKM. With 6 bases removed from V and 7 bases from J, the gap between germline ends came to 19 bases. The data derive from a study of CD8+ T cells in alopecia areata. Across the study: Each of the treated patients was given oral tofacitinib, 5 to 10 mg twice daily, for moderate-to-severe alopecia areata.

Broader study findings: Although TCR sharing was seen in mice, sharing across patients was less clear, possibly for HLA-related reasons.

Sequencing templates came from extracted RNA that was reverse transcribed into cDNA. Generated by immunoSEQ multiplex PCR, the TCRdb table keeps only in-frame clones and is missing some. The sample carries around 200,000 clones, about 48% recorded once. The receptor was derived from a human donor with alopecia areata. Sequenced material: CD8+ T cells sorted from blood, taken at week 24, from a patient treated with tofacitinib. This rearrangement joins TRBV28 to TRBJ2-7; D is tentatively TRBD1 or TRBD2 (5 bases each). CDR3 sequence reads: CASRRTGTANEQYF. The CDR3 DNA sequence: TGTGCCAGCAGGAGAACCGGGACCGCCAATGAGCAGTACTTC.